This T cell receptor beta chain was recovered during a study of blood T cell repertoires in COVID-19. Background on the study: The study drew acute and convalescent COVID-19 samples from the United States, Italy and Spain. PBMCs, B-cell-depleted T cells, or T cells were the source of the cDNA or gDNA that made up the material.

This clone appeared a few times. V shed 6 bases and J shed 10 bases, with 21 bases lying between them. Germline CDR1 is LGHDT and CDR2 is YNNKEL (reference sequence). This CDR3 comprises 14 residues. The authors' processing: Nucleated cell counts were estimated from reference gene primer amplification. TCRdb keeps only in-frame clones here, not all; method: immunoSEQ multiplex PCR. V and J calls and clone size come straight from that table; D and trimming were deduced from the DNA. The sample yields 85,000 to 95,000 clones, approximately 88% seen once. The chain couples TRBV3-1 (or the pseudogene TRBV3-2) to TRBJ2-5, with D possibly TRBD1 on 6 matching bases. Sequenced: peripheral blood. This sequence originates from a man in his 60s with acute or convalescent COVID-19. CDR3 bases: TGTGCCAGCAGACCAGGGACACCCAGAGGGATCCAGTACTTC. Amino acids: CASRPGTPRGIQYF.